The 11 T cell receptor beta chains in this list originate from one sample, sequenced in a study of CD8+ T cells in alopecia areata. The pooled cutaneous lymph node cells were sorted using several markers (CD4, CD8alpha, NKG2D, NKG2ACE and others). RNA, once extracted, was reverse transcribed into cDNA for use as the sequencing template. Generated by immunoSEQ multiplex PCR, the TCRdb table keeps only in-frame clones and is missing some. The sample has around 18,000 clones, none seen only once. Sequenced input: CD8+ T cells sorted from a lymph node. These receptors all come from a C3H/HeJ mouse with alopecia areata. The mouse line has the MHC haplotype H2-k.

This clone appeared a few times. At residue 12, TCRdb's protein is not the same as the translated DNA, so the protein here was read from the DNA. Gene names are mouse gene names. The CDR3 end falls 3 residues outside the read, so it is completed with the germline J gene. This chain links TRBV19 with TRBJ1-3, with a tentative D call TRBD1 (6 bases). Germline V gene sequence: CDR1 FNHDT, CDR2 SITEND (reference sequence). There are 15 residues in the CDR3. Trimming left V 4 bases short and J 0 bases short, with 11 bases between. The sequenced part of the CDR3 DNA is TGTGCCAGCAGTCTTGGACAGTTTTCTGGAAATACG. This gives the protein CASSLGQFSGNT. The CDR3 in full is CASSLGQFSGNTLYF. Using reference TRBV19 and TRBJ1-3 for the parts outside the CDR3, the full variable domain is GGIITQTPKFLIGQEGQKLTLKCQQNFNHDTMYWYRQDSGKGLRLIYYSITENDLQKGDLSEGYDASREKKSSFSLTVTSAQKNEMAVFLCASSLGQFSGNTLYFGEGSRLIVV.

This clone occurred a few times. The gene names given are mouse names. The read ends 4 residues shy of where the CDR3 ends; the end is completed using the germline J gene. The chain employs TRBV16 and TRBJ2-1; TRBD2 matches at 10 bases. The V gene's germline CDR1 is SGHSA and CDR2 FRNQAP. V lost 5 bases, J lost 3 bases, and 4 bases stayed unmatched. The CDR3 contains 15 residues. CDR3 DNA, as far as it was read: TGTGCAAGCAGCCCCACTGGGGGGGGCTATGCT. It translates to CASSPTGGGYA. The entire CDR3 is CASSPTGGGYAEQFF.

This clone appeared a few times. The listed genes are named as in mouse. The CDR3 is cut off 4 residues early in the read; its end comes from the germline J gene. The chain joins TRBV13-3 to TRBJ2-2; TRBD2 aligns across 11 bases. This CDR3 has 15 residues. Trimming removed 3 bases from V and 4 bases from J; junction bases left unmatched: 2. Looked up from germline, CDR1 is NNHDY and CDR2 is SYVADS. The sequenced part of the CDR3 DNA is TGTGCCAGCAGTGGGACTGGGGGGTTCACCGGG. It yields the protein CASSGTGGFTG. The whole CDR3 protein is CASSGTGGFTGQLYF.

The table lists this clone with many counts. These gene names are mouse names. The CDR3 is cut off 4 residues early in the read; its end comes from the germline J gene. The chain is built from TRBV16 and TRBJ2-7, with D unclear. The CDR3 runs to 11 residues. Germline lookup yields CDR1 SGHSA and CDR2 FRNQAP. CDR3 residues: CASSFQYEQYF. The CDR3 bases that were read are TGTGCAAGCAGCTTCCAATAT. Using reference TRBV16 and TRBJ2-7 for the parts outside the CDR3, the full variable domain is NAGVIQTPRHKVTGKGQEATLWCEPISGHSAVFWYRQTIVQGLEFLTYFRNQAPIDDSGMPKERFSAQMPNQSHSTLKIQSTQPQDSAVYLCASSFQYEQYFGPGTRLTVL.

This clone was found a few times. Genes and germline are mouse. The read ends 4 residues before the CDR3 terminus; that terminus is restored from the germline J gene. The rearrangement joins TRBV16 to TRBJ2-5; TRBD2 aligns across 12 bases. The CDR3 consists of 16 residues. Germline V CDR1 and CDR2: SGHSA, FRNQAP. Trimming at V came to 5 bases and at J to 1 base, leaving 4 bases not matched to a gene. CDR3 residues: CASSTGTGGHQDTQYF. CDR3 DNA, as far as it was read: TGTGCAAGCAGCACCGGGACTGGGGGGCACCAAGAC. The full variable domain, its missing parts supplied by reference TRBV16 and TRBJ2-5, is NAGVIQTPRHKVTGKGQEATLWCEPISGHSAVFWYRQTIVQGLEFLTYFRNQAPIDDSGMPKERFSAQMPNQSHSTLKIQSTQPQDSAVYLCASSTGTGGHQDTQYFGPGTRLLVL.

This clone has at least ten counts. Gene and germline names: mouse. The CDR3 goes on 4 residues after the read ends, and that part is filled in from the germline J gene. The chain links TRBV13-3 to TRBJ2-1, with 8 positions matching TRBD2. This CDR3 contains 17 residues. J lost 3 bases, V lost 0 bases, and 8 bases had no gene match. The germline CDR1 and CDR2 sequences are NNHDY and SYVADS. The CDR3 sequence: CASSDAGLGGRYAEQFF. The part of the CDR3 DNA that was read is TGTGCCAGCAGTGATGCAGGGCTGGGGGGACGCTATGCT.

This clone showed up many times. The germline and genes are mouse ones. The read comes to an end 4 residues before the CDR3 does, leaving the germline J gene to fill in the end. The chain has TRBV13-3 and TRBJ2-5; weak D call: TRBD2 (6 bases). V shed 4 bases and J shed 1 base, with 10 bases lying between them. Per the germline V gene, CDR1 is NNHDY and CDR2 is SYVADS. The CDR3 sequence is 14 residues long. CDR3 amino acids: CASSWGTYQDTQYF. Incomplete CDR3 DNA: TGTGCCAGCAGTTGGGGGACCTACCAAGAC.

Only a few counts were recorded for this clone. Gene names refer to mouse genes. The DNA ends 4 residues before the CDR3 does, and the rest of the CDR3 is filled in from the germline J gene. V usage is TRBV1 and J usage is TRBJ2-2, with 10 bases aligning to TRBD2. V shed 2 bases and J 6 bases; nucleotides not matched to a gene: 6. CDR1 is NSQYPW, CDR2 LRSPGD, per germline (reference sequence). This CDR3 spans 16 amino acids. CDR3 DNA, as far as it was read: TGCACCTGCAGTGCAAGACGGGACTGGGGCCCCGGG. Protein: CTCSARRDWGPG. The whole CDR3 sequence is CTCSARRDWGPGQLYF.

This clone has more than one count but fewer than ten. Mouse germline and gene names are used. CDR3 DNA (partial): TGTGCCAGCAGTTGGACAGATAACTATGCT. This translates into CASSWTDNYA. From start to end, the CDR3 is CASSWTDNYAEQFF. This chain joins TRBV13-3 and TRBJ2-1, with D possibly being TRBD1 (6 bases). Sequencing ends 4 residues short of the CDR3 end; the germline J gene provides the rest. Germline loops: CDR1 NNHDY, CDR2 SYVADS. The CDR3 length is 14 residues. Trimming removed 4 bases at V and 0 bases at J, with 8 bases between.

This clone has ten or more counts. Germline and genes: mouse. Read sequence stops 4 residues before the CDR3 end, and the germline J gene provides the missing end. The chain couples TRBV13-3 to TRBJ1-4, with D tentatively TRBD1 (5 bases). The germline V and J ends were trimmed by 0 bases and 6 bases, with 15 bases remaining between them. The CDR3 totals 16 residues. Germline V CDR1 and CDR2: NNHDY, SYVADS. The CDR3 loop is CASSDAGGEVHERLFF. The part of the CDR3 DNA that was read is TGTGCCAGCAGTGATGCAGGAGGGGAGGTCCACGAA.

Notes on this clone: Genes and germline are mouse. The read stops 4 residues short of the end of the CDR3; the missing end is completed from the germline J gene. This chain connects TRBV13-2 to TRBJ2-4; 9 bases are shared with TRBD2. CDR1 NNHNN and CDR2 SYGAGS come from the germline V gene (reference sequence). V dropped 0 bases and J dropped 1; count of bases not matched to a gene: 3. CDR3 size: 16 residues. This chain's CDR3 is CASGDETGGRQNTLYF. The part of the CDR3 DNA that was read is TGTGCCAGCGGTGATGAGACTGGGGGTCGTCAAAAC.